The 14 T cell receptor beta chains below were found in one sample sequenced in a study of control samples from healthy donors and cancer patients. The data were produced by immunoSEQ multiplex PCR, yet TCRdb's version contains in-frame clones alone and is incomplete. This sample carries 130,000 or so clones, approximately 94% of them seen once, and the ten largest clones take 13%. Sequencing was carried out using blood. These receptor sequences come from a man between 40 and 49 years old in good health.

The gene calls are TRBV6-4 and TRBJ2-3, with a tentative D call TRBD2 (5 bases). CDR3 length equals 13 residues. Trimming cost V 6 bases and J 4 bases, with 11 bases left between them. CDR1 and CDR2 (germline): MRHNA, SNTAGT. The CDR3 is CASREVRPDTQYF. The CDR3 nucleotides are TGTGCCAGCAGGGAGGTGAGGCCAGATACGCAGTATTTT.

CDR3 bases: TGTGCCAGCGGGATAGGGGAGACGAACTATGGCTACACCTTC. Translating gives CASGIGETNYGYTF. The J gene is TRBJ1-2, the V gene TRBV2; weak D call: TRBD1 (5 bases). Germline CDR1 SNHLY, CDR2 FYNNEI. The ends were cut back, 8 bases at V and 2 bases at J, with 15 bases in the middle. The CDR3 is made up of 14 amino acids. The variable domain in full, completed from reference TRBV2 and TRBJ1-2, reads EPEVTQTPSHQVTQMGQEVILRCVPISNHLYFYWYRQILGQKVEFLVSFYNNEISEKSEIFDDQFSVERPDGSNFTLKIRSTKLEDSAMYFCASGIGETNYGYTFGSGTRLTVV.

The chain recombines TRBV6-6 with TRBJ1-6; perhaps TRBD1 as D (6 bases). Trimming took 9 bases from V and 0 from J, leaving 15 bases between them. The length of the CDR3 is 16 residues. Germline-derived CDR1 and CDR2 are MNHNY and SVGAGI (reference sequence). CDR3: CASSGQSSSYNSPLHF. CDR3 coding DNA: TGTGCCAGTAGTGGACAGTCTAGCTCCTATAATTCACCCCTCCACTTT.

This clone was observed a single time. The V and J genes are TRBV25-1 and TRBJ1-3, with D perhaps matching TRBD1 (6 bases). CDR3 length equals 15 residues. Deletions cut 2 bases from V and 2 bases from J, with 10 bases between. From germline, CDR1 is MGHDK and CDR2 SYGVNS. This chain's CDR3 is CASSERGGTGNTIYF. CDR3 nucleotides: TGTGCCAGCAGTGAACGGGGGGGCACTGGAAACACCATATATTTT.

The chain recombines TRBV5-8 with TRBJ1-1; D is unresolved. CDR3 size: 16 residues. The V gene's germline CDR1 is SGHTS and CDR2 YDEGEE. The ends were cut back, 4 bases at V and 4 bases at J, with 20 bases in the middle. CDR3 loop: CASSQGTRQKGTEAFF. The CDR3 DNA sequence: TGTGCCAGCAGCCAAGGAACCCGGCAAAAAGGCACTGAAGCTTTCTTT.

V is TRBV19 and J is TRBJ2-7; the D gene is possibly TRBD1 (5 bases). The CDR3 consists of 13 residues. Per the germline V gene, CDR1 is LNHDA and CDR2 is SQIVND (reference sequence). V was shortened by 4 bases and J by 2 bases, with 9 bases between the two germline ends. CDR3 in amino acids: CASSTTGAYEQYF. DNA for the CDR3: TGTGCCAGTAGTACCACAGGTGCCTACGAGCAGTACTTC.

The CDR3 DNA follows: TGTGCCAGCAGTTCCGACCGGGGGACCTACGAGCAGTACTTC. Protein sequence: CASSSDRGTYEQYF. The V and J genes are TRBV6-5 and TRBJ2-7, with D possibly TRBD2 on 6 matching bases. The CDR3 is 14 amino acids. Germline CDR1 and CDR2: MNHEY and SVGAGI. Trimming took 4 bases from V and 2 from J, leaving 12 bases between them.

The CDR3 sequence: CASSFPTGIDGYTF. DNA for the CDR3: TGTGCCAGCAGCTTTCCAACAGGGATCGATGGCTACACCTTC. The chain is built from TRBV7-2 and TRBJ1-2; D perhaps matches TRBD1 (6 bases). The CDR3 is made up of 14 amino acids. The V end lost 3 bases, the J end lost 6 bases, and 14 bases lay between the germline ends. Germline V gene sequence: CDR1 SGHTA, CDR2 FQGNSA.

The CDR3 DNA is TGTGCCAGCAGTATCCGGGCAGACTCCTACGAGCAGTACTTC. Translating it yields CASSIRADSYEQYF. This rearrangement joins TRBV6-5 to TRBJ2-7; no definite D call. CDR3 size: 14 residues. Germline assignment: CDR1 MNHEY and CDR2 SVGAGI. Trimming stripped 5 bases from V and 0 bases from J, with 11 bases between.

This clone has only one observation. The chain links TRBV12-2 to TRBJ1-3; TRBD1 is taken as the D call from the table, unchecked against the DNA. TRBV12-2 is given as a pseudogene. The length of the CDR3 is 15 residues. The CDR3 DNA is TGTGCAAGTCGCCAACCAGGGGGCTCTGGAAACACCATATATTTT. This gives the protein CASRQPGGSGNTIYF.

The chain uses TRBV7-2 and TRBJ2-7; 10 bases are shared with TRBD2. Losses at the gene ends were 5 bases for V and 0 bases for J; bases not matched to a gene: 10. CDR1 is SGHTA, CDR2 FQGNSA, per germline. This CDR3 region has 17 residues. The CDR3 DNA reads TGTGCCAGCAGCCCCCTTACTAGCGGGGCGAACTCCTACGAGCAGTACTTC. This gives the protein CASSPLTSGANSYEQYF.

The gene calls are TRBV19 and TRBJ2-6; 7 positions agree with TRBD1. The CDR3 is made up of 18 amino acids. V lost 3 bases to trimming and J lost 0 bases; unmatched junction nucleotides: 8. The germline V gene encodes CDR1 LNHDA and CDR2 SQIVND (reference sequence). CDR3 coding DNA: TGTGCCAGTAGTATCGTAATTACAGGGGTCTCTGGGGCCAACGTCCTGACTTTC. It translates to CASSIVITGVSGANVLTF. The full variable domain, with the rest looked up from reference TRBV19 and TRBJ2-6, is DGGITQSPKYLFRKEGQNVTLSCEQNLNHDAMYWYRQDPGQGLRLIYYSQIVNDFQKGDIAEGYSVSREKKESFPLTVTSAQKNPTAFYLCASSIVITGVSGANVLTFGAGSRLTVL.

This clone was seen more than once but under ten times. This same CDR3 is encoded by further DNA sequences in the sample. The rearrangement uses TRBV28 and TRBJ1-1; D is uncertain. Germline V gives CDR1 MDHEN, CDR2 SYDVKM. Trimming stripped 3 bases from V and 5 bases from J, with 13 bases between. The CDR3 sequence is 14 residues long. The DNA for the CDR3 is TGTGCCAGCAGTTTGATGGGAGGTGGGACTGAAGCTTTCTTT. Amino acids: CASSLMGGGTEAFF.

The chain employs TRBV27 and TRBJ1-4; D remains ambiguous. The germline CDR1 and CDR2 sequences are MNHEY and SMNVEV (reference sequence). The CDR3 is made up of 13 amino acids. V lost 7 bases and J lost 7, with 13 bases in between. The CDR3: CASTRRGGEKLFF. CDR3 sequence (DNA): TGTGCCAGCACCCGTCGGGGTGGTGAAAAACTGTTTTTT.